This is a list of T cell receptor beta chains from one sample in a study of blood T cell repertoires in COVID-19. Produced via immunoSEQ multiplex PCR; TCRdb's table is partial and in-frame only. The sample records 290,000 or so clones, nearly 90% being singletons. Material: PBMCs or T cells enriched from blood (not recorded which). All receptors derive from a woman between 18 and 30 years old with acute COVID-19. The CDR3 runs from the conserved cysteine through the conserved F or W. D genes are given only for firm matches. Only some rows state a clone size, as once, few, many or a class for expanded clones.

CASSSSMAGVPGYTF	TGCGCCAGCAGCTCCAGCATGGCAGGGGTTCCTGGCTACACCTTC	TRBV5-1	TRBJ1-2	NA	NA
CASRTGWFEQFF	TGTGCCAGTAGGACAGGGTGGTTTGAGCAGTTCTTC	TRBV27	TRBJ2-1	NA	TRBD1
CATSDPHEGDYGYTF	TGTGCCACCAGTGATCCCCATGAAGGGGACTATGGCTACACCTTC	TRBV24-1	TRBJ1-2	NA	NA
CASSRRESYNEQFF	TGTGCCAGCTCACGTCGGGAGTCCTACAATGAGCAGTTCTTC	TRBV18	TRBJ2-1	NA	NA
CASSLEGQHTEAFF	TGCGCCAGCAGCTTGGAGGGACAGCACACTGAAGCTTTCTTT	TRBV5-1	TRBJ1-1	NA	TRBD1
CASSFSPSGSSYEQYF	TGTGCCAGCAGCTTCTCCCCCAGCGGCAGCTCCTACGAGCAGTACTTC	TRBV7-9	TRBJ2-7	NA	NA
CASRYRVNTEAFF	TGTGCCAGTAGATACAGGGTGAACACTGAAGCTTTCTTT	TRBV19	TRBJ1-1	NA	NA
CASSLEGGEDTQYF	TGCGCCAGCAGCTTGGAAGGGGGCGAAGATACGCAGTATTTT	TRBV5-1	TRBJ2-3	once	TRBD1
CASTDQARQFF	TGTGCCAGCACCGACCAGGCGAGGCAGTTCTTC	TRBV12-3/TRBV12-4	TRBJ2-1	NA	NA
CTSSQDIIAAYNEQFF	TGCACCAGCAGCCAAGATATAATAGCGGCCTACAATGAGCAGTTCTTC	TRBV1	TRBJ2-1	NA	NA
CASSIEPGQGTDTQYF	TGTGCCAGCAGCATAGAACCGGGACAGGGAACAGATACGCAGTATTTT	TRBV5-4	TRBJ2-3	few	TRBD1
CASSPLERSYEQYF	TGTGCCAGCAGCCCCCTTGAGCGATCCTACGAGCAGTACTTC	TRBV7-3	TRBJ2-7	few	NA
CASSLIGLAGVGEQFF	TGTGCCAGCAGCTTAATTGGACTAGCGGGAGTTGGGGAGCAGTTCTTC	TRBV11-3	TRBJ2-1	NA	TRBD2
CASNLAGENIHEQFF	TGTGCCAGTAACCTAGCGGGAGAGAATATACATGAGCAGTTCTTC	TRBV19	TRBJ2-1	NA	TRBD2
CASSIDLRASRDNEQFF	TGTGCCAGTAGTATAGATCTTAGGGCTAGCCGCGACAATGAGCAGTTCTTC	TRBV19	TRBJ2-1	NA	NA
CASRLVGQGRETQYF	TGTGCCAGCAGGCTAGTAGGGCAGGGGCGAGAGACCCAGTACTTC	TRBV6-5	TRBJ2-5	once	NA
CASRTGTGAKNIQYF	TGTGCCAGTAGGACAGGCACCGGGGCCAAAAACATTCAGTACTTC	TRBV19	TRBJ2-4	NA	NA
CASSLLRDRNTYEQYF	TGTGCCAGCAGTTTACTTAGGGACAGGAATACCTACGAGCAGTACTTC	TRBV27	TRBJ2-7	NA	TRBD1
CASSLKGLAGVVAGELFF	TGTGCCAGCAGCTTAAAGGGACTAGCGGGAGTTGTGGCCGGGGAGCTGTTTTTT	TRBV7-9	TRBJ2-2	NA	TRBD2
CASSLGTAWEQFF	TGTGCCAGCAGCTTAGGGACTGCATGGGAGCAGTTCTTC	TRBV7-3	TRBJ2-1	NA	NA
CASSSGGWRDPYNEQFF	TGTGCCAGCAGTTCCGGCGGGTGGAGGGACCCGTACAATGAGCAGTTCTTC	TRBV27	TRBJ2-1	NA	NA
CASSGTGGNVNTQYF	TGTGCCAGCAGTGGGACAGGGGGGAATGTGAATACGCAGTATTTT	TRBV2	TRBJ2-3	NA	TRBD1